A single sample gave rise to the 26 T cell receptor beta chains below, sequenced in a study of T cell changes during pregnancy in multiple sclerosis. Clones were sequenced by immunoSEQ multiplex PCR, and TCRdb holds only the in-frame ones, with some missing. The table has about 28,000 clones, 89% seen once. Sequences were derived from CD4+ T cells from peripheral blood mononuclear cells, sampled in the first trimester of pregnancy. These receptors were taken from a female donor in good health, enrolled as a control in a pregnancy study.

The CDR3 DNA follows: TGTGCCAGTAGTATTCGAGCGGAGAACACCGGGGAGCTGTTTTTT. Protein sequence: CASSIRAENTGELFF. The chain carries TRBV19 and TRBJ2-2, with D possibly TRBD2 on 5 matching bases. Trimming stripped 3 bases from V and 1 base from J, with 9 bases between. Looked up from germline, CDR1 is LNHDA and CDR2 is SQIVND (reference sequence). This CDR3 region has 15 residues.

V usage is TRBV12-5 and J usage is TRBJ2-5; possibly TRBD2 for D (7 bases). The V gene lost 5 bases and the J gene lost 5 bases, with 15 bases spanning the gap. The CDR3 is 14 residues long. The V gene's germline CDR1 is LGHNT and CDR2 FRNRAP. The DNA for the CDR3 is TGTGCTAGTGGTGGGAGGGGGGAAGGGGAGACCCAGTACTTC. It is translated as CASGGRGEGETQYF.

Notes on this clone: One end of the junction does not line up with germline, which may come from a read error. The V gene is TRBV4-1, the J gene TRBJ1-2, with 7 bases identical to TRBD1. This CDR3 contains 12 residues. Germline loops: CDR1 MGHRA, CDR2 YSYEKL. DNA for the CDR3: TGCGCCAGCAGCCAATTGGACAGGCCTAGGCTCTTC. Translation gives CASSQLDRPRLF.

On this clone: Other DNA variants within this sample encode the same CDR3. CDR3 region: CASSRLAGGYNEQFF. CDR3 in DNA: TGTGCCAGTAGTCGACTAGCGGGAGGGTACAATGAGCAGTTCTTC. V and J are TRBV19 and TRBJ2-1; 14 positions match TRBD2. CDR1 and CDR2 from the germline V gene are LNHDA and SQIVND (reference sequence). The V gene end was trimmed by 5 bases and the J gene end by 4 bases; junction bases not matched to a gene: 1. This CDR3 is 15 amino acids long.

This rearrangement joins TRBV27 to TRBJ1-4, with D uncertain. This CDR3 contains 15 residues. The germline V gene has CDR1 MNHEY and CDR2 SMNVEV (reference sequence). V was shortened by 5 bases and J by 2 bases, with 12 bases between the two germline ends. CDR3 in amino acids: CASSPPGNTNEKLFF. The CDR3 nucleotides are TGTGCCAGCAGTCCCCCCGGGAATACTAATGAAAAACTGTTTTTT.

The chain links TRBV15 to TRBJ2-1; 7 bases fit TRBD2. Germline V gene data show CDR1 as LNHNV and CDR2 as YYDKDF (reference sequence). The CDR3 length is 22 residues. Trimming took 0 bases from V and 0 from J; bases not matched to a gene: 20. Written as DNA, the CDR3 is TGTGCCACCAGCAGAGACTCGGGCGCTAGCGGTGCGGGTGATACCTCCTACAATGAGCAGTTCTTC. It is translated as CATSRDSGASGAGDTSYNEQFF.

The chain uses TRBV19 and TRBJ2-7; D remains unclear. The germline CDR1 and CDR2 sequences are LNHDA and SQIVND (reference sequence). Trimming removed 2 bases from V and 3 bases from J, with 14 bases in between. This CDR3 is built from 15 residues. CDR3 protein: CASSIRSEIIYEQYF. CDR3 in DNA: TGTGCCAGTAGTATAAGGTCGGAGATCATCTACGAGCAGTACTTC.

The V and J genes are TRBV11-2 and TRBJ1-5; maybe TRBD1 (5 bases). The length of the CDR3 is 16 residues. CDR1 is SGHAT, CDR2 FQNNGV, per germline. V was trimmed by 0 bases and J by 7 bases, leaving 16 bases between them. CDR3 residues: CASSLDLGTGGQPQHF. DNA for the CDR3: TGTGCCAGCAGCTTAGATCTGGGGACTGGAGGGCAGCCCCAGCATTTT.

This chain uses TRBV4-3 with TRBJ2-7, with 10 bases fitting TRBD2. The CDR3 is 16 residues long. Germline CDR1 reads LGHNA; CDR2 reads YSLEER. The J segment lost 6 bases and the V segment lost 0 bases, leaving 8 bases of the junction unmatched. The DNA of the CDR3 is TGCGCCAGCAGCCAAGATCGGCCTAGCGGGAGCACCGAGCAGTACTTC. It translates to CASSQDRPSGSTEQYF.

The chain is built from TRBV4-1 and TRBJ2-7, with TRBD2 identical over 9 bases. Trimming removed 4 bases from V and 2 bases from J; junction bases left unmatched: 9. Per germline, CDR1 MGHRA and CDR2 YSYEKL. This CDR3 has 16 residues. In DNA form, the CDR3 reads TGCGCCAGCAGCCCTTCTAGCGGGATCCGCCCCTACGAGCAGTACTTC. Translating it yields CASSPSSGIRPYEQYF.

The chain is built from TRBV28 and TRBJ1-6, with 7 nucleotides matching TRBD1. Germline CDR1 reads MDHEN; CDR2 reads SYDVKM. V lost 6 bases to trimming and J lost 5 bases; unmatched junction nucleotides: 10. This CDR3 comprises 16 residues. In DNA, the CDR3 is TGTGCCAGCAGCCCGGACAGGAGACCCAATAATTCACCCCTCCACTTT. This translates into CASSPDRRPNNSPLHF.

CDR3 sequence (DNA): TGTGCCAGCAGTTACTCCACAGGGGGCCCGTACGAGCAGTACTTC. Its translation is CASSYSTGGPYEQYF. V gene TRBV6-5 combines with J gene TRBJ2-7; 9 bases line up with TRBD1. CDR1 and CDR2 (germline): MNHEY, SVGAGI. V shed 0 bases, J shed 4 bases, and the junction held 4 bases outside the gene matches. This CDR3 has 15 amino acids.

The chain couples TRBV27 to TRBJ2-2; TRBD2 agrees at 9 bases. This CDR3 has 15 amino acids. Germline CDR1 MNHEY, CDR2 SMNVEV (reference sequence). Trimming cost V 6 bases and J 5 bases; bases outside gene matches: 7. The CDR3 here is CASRIAGAWTGELFF. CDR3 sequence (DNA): TGTGCCAGCAGAATAGCGGGGGCGTGGACCGGGGAGCTGTTTTTT.

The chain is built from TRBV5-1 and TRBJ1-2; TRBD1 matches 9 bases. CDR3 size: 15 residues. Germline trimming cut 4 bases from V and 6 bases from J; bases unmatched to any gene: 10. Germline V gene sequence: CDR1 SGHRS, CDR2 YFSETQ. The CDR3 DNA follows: TGCGCCAGCAGCCCCAGTGGACAGGGGACCCATGGCTACACCTTC. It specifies CASSPSGQGTHGYTF.

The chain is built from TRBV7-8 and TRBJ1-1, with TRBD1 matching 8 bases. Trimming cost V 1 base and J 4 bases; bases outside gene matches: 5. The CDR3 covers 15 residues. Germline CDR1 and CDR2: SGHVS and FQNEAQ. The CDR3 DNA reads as TGTGCCAGCAGCTTAGTTGACAGGGGCGGCACTGAAGCTTTCTTT. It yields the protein CASSLVDRGGTEAFF.

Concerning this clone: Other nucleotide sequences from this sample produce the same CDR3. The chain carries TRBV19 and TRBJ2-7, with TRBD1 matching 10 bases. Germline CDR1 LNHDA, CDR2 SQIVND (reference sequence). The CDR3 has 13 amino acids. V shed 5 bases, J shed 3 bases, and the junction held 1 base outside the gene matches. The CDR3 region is CASSRDRGYEQYF. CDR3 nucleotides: TGTGCCAGTAGTCGGGACAGGGGCTACGAGCAGTACTTC.

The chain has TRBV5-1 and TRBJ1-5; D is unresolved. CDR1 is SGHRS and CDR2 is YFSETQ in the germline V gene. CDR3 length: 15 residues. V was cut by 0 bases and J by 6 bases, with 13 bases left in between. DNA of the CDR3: TGCGCCAGCAGCTTGGGGGCGGGTACGGGTCAGCCCCAGCATTTT. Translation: CASSLGAGTGQPQHF. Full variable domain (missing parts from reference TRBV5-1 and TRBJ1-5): KAGVTQTPRYLIKTRGQQVTLSCSPISGHRSVSWYQQTPGQGLQFLFEYFSETQRNKGNFPGRFSGRQFSNSRSEMNVSTLELGDSALYLCASSLGAGTGQPQHFGDGTRLSIL.

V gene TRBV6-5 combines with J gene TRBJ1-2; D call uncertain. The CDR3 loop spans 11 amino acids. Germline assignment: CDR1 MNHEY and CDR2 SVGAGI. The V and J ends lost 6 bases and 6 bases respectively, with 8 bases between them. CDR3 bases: TGTGCCAGCAGGTACAGAGATGGCTACACCTTC. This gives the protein CASRYRDGYTF.

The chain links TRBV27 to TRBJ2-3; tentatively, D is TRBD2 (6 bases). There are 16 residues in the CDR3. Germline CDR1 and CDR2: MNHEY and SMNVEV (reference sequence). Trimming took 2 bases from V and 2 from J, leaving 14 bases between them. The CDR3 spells CASSLSHRLDTDTQYF. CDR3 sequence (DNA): TGTGCCAGCAGTTTAAGCCATCGACTAGACACAGATACGCAGTATTTT.

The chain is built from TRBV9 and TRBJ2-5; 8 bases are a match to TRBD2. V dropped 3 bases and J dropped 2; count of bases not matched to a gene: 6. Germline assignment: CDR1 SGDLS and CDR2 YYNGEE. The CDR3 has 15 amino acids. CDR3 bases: TGTGCCAGCAGCGGATTTAGCGGGGCACAAGAGACCCAGTACTTC. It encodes CASSGFSGAQETQYF.

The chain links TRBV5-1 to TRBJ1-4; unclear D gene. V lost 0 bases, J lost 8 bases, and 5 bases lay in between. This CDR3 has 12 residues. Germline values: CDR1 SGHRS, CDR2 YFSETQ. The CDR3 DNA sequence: TGCGCCAGCAGCTTGGACTTAGAAAAACTGTTTTTT. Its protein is CASSLDLEKLFF.

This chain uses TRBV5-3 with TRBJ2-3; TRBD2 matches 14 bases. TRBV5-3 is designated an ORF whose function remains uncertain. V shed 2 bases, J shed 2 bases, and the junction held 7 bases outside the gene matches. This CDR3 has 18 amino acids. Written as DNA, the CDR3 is TGTGCCAGAAGCTTCCCGACTAGCGGGGGGGCCCCCACAGATACGCAGTATTTT. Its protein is CARSFPTSGGAPTDTQYF.

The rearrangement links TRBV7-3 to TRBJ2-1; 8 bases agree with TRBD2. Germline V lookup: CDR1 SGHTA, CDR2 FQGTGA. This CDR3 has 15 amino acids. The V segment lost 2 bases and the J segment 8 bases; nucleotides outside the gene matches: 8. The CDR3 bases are TGTGCCAGCAGCTTATCATCGGCGGGAGGCTATGAGCAGTTCTTC. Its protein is CASSLSSAGGYEQFF.

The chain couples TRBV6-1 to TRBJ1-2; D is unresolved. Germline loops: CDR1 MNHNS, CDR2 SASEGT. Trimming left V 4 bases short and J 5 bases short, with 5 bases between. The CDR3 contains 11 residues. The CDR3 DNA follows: TGTGCCAGCAGTGTATCTTATGGCTACACCTTC. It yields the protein CASSVSYGYTF.

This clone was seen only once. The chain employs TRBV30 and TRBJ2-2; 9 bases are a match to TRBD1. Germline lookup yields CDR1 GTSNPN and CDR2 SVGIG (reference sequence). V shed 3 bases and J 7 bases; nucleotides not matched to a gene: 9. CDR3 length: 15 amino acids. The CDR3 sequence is CAWSPWTGEGGELFF. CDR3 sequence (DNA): TGTGCCTGGAGCCCCTGGACAGGGGAGGGCGGGGAGCTGTTTTTT.

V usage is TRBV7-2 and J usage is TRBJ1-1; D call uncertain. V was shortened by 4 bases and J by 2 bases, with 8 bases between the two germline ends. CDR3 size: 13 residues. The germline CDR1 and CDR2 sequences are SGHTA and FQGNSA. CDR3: CASSSRFNTEAFF. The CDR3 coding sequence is TGTGCCAGCAGCTCCCGTTTTAACACTGAAGCTTTCTTT.